This is a list of T cell receptor beta chains from one sample in a study of PD-L1 blockade in urothelial cancer. Clones were read by immunoSEQ multiplex PCR, and TCRdb kept only the in-frame ones, dropping some. The sample yields about 130,000 clones, about 84% seen once. Sequenced material: PBMCs, taken around atezolizumab (anti-PD-L1) treatment. The receptors originated from a man between 45 and 60 years old with urothelial cancer. Each CDR3 is given with its conserved first and last residue. A D gene is named only where the DNA matches it firmly. The size entry is marked missing in some rows and otherwise reads once, few, many or a size class.

D | J | size | V | DNA | CDR3
- | TRBJ1-3 | - | TRBV19 | TGTGCCAGTAGTATCCGTACCGGGTCTGGAAACACCATATATTTT | CASSIRTGSGNTIYF
- | TRBJ2-7 | - | TRBV7-8 | TGTGCCAGCAGCTTAGGGGGGGACAGCCCGTACGAGCAGTACTTC | CASSLGGDSPYEQYF
- | TRBJ2-7 | - | TRBV30 | TGTGCCTGGAGCCCCGCGTACGAGCAGTACTTC | CAWSPAYEQYF
- | TRBJ1-5 | - | TRBV27 | TGTGCCAGCAGGCCCCGCGGGACCCCCAATCAGCCCCAGCATTTT | CASRPRGTPNQPQHF
TRBD1 | TRBJ2-7 | - | TRBV10-1 | TGCGCCAGCAGTGAGGACAGGGGGCCTTGGTACGAGCAGTACTTC | CASSEDRGPWYEQYF
- | TRBJ1-1 | - | TRBV5-4 | TGTGCCAGCAGCTTGGTTCAGGGCGGGAGCACTGAAGCTTTCTTT | CASSLVQGGSTEAFF
- | TRBJ2-1 | - | TRBV19 | TGTGCCAGTAGAATGAATGGGCATGAGCAGTTCTTC | CASRMNGHEQFF
- | TRBJ2-5 | - | TRBV5-1 | TGCGCCAGCAGCCCAGACACCAAAGAGACCCAGTACTTC | CASSPDTKETQYF
TRBD1 | TRBJ2-5 | once | TRBV29-1 | TGCAGCGTGGGGACAGCTCAAGAGACCCAGTACTTC | CSVGTAQETQYF
TRBD1 | TRBJ1-4 | - | TRBV4-2 | TGTGCCAGCAGCCCGCCGGGACAGAATAATGAAAAACTGTTTTTT | CASSPPGQNNEKLFF
- | TRBJ1-2 | few | TRBV30 | TGTGCCTGGAGTGCCTCCAGGGGCGCTTATGGCTACACCTTC | CAWSASRGAYGYTF
TRBD2 | TRBJ2-5 | - | TRBV27 | TGTGCCAGCAGCCCTGGCCAGCGGGGCATTGGAACCCAGTACTTC | CASSPGQRGIGTQYF
TRBD1 | TRBJ2-7 | - | TRBV27 | TGTGCCAGCAGTTCGCGGACAGGGGGGTACGAGCAGTACTTC | CASSSRTGGYEQYF
- | TRBJ1-1 | - | TRBV28 | TGTGCCAGCAGTTTCCTCGGGGTGTTGGGCACTGAAGCTTTCTTT | CASSFLGVLGTEAFF
- | TRBJ1-2 | medium-sized | TRBV6-1 | TGTGCCAGCAGTCAAGTTGCAGGGTCTGGCTACACCTTC | CASSQVAGSGYTF
- | TRBJ2-3 | - | TRBV5-4 | TGTGCCAGCAGCTTGGAGGACAGCAGCACAGATACGCAGTATTTT | CASSLEDSSTDTQYF
TRBD1 | TRBJ2-2 | once | TRBV28 | TGTGCCGCGTACGGACAGGGGGCCACCGGGGAGCTGTTTTTT | CAAYGQGATGELFF
- | TRBJ2-1 | many | TRBV2 | TGTGCCAGCACTCTTGACAGCAACAATGAGCAGTTCTTC | CASTLDSNNEQFF
TRBD2 | TRBJ2-1 | - | TRBV9 | TGTGCCAGCAGCGTAGCCGGAGCTAGCGGAAATAATGAGCAGTTCTTC | CASSVAGASGNNEQFF
- | TRBJ1-4 | - | TRBV9 | TGTGCCAGCAACCGAGGACAGACTAATGAAAAACTGTTTTTT | CASNRGQTNEKLFF